This T cell receptor beta chain emerged from a study of cytomegalovirus exposure and HLA in healthy donors. CDR3 size: 9 residues. CDR1 and CDR2 from the germline V gene are SGHRS and YFSETQ. Points from the study as a whole: Reports indicate that TCR beta sequences accurately predicted the HLA-A and HLA-B alleles of most subjects.

Concerning this clone itself: Its cognate antigen is unknown.

Everyone who donated was a healthy bone marrow donor. Use of 60 Vbeta and 13 Jbeta primers characterized the PCR. TCRdb keeps only in-frame clones here, not all; method: immunoSEQ multiplex PCR. The data show over 95,000 clones, 60% to 80% seen once. The rearrangement links TRBV5-1 to TRBJ1-3; no reliable D call. The receptor was isolated from a man aged 18 to 29 in good health and CMV-seropositive. The specimen sequenced was PBMCs. The chain's CDR3 is CLGGNTIYF. DNA of the CDR3: TGCCTCGGTGGAAACACCATATATTTT.